This TCR beta chain was captured by sequencing in a study of T cell clonality in common variable immunodeficiency. General observations from the study: In common variable immunodeficiency, TCR beta chains reportedly carried fewer deletions and N-nucleotide insertions. CVID subjects shared fewer TCRbeta clones than healthy controls did. Compared with healthy controls, CVID subjects showed increased TCRbeta clonality, mostly in about a third.

Only in-frame clones appear in the TCRdb table, and some are missing; sequencing was by immunoSEQ multiplex PCR. The profile covers roughly 29,000 clones, none occurring a single time. This clone turned up a few times. What it binds is not known. The read is 3 residues too short to cover the CDR3 end, so that end is filled in from the germline J gene. CDR3 length: 14 residues. CDR1 SGHAT and CDR2 FQNNGV come from the germline V gene. The V gene lost 0 bases and the J gene lost 4 bases, with 7 bases spanning the gap. This TCR derives from a human donor with common variable immunodeficiency. Sequencing was done on a sample of peripheral blood mononuclear cells. V gene TRBV11-2 combines with J gene TRBJ2-1, with D hard to call. CDR3 protein: CASSLDPLYNEQFF. The covered CDR3 bases are TGTGCCAGCAGCTTAGATCCCCTTTACAATGAG.